This TCR beta chain was obtained from a study of blood T cell repertoires in COVID-19. Assay: immunoSEQ multiplex PCR; the TCRdb copy retains only in-frame clones and omits some. The sample yields some 240,000 clones, roughly four fifths seen once. The sample consisted of peripheral blood. The receptor's source is a woman of 80 years or more with COVID-19, enrolled during active disease.

The CDR3 DNA follows: TGTGCCAGCAGTCCCGACAGAAATCAGCCCCAGCATTTT. Encoded protein: CASSPDRNQPQHF. The chain links TRBV6-5 to TRBJ1-5; D possibly corresponds to TRBD1 (5 bases). V was clipped by 5 bases and J by 4 bases, with 9 bases between them. Germline CDR1 MNHEY, CDR2 SVGAGI. There are 13 residues in the CDR3.